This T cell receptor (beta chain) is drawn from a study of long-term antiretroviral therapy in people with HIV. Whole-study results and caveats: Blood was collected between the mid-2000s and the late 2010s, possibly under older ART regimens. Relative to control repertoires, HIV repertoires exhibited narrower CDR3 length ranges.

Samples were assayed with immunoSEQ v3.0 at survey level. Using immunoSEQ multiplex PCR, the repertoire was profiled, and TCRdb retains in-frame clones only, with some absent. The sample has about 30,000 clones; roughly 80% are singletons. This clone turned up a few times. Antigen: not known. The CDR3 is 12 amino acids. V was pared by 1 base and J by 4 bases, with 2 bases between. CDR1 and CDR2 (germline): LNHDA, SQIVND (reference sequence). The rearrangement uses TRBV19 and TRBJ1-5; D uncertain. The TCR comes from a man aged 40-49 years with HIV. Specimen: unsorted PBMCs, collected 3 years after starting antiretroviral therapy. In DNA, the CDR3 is TGTGCCAGTAGTATAGGGAATCAGCCCCAGCATTTT. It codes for CASSIGNQPQHF.